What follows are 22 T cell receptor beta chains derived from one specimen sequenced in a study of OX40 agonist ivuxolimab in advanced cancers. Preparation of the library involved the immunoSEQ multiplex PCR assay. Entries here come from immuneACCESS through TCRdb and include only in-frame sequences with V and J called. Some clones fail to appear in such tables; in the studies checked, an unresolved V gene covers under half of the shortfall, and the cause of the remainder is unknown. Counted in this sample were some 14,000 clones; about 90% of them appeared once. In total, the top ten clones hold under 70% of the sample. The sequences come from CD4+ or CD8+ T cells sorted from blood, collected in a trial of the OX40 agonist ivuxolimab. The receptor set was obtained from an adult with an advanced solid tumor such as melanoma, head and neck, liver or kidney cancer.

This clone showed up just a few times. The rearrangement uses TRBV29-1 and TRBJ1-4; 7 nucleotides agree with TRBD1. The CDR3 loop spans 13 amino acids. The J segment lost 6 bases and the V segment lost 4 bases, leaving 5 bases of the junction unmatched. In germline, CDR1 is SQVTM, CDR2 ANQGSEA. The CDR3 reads CSVATGQDEKLFF. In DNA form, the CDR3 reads TGCAGCGTTGCGACAGGGCAAGATGAAAAACTGTTTTTT.

CDR3 nucleotides: TGTGCCTGGAGTAGAGCGTCTGGGACAGGGGTTGGGAATCAGCCCCAGCATTTT. This sequence encodes CAWSRASGTGVGNQPQHF. This chain uses TRBV30 with TRBJ1-5, with 10 nucleotides matching TRBD1. Germline CDR1 and CDR2: GTSNPN and SVGIG (reference sequence). The length of the CDR3 is 18 residues. V shed 2 bases, J shed 4 bases, and the junction held 14 bases outside the gene matches.

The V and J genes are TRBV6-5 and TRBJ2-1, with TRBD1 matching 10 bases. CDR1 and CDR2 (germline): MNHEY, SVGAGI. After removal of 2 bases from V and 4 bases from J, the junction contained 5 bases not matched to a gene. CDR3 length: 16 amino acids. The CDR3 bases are TGTGCCAGCAGTTACGACCGGGACAGGGGATACAATGAGCAGTTCTTC. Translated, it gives CASSYDRDRGYNEQFF.

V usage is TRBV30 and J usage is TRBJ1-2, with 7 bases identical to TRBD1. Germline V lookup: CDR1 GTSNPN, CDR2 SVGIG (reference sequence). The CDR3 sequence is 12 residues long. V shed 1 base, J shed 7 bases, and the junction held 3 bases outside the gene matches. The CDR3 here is CAWSDRGGGYTF. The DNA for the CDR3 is TGTGCCTGGAGTGACAGGGGAGGTGGCTACACCTTC.

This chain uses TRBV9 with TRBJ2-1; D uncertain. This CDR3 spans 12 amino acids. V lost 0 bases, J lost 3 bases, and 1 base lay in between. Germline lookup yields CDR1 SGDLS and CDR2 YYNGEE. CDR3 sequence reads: CASSVVYNEQFF. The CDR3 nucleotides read TGTGCCAGCAGCGTAGTCTACAATGAGCAGTTCTTC.

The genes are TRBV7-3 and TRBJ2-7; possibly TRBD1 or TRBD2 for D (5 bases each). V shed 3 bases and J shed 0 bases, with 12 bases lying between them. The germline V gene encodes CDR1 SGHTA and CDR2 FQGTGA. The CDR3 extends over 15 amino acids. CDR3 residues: CASSFGASPSYEQYF. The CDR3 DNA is TGTGCCAGCAGCTTCGGGGCGAGCCCCTCCTACGAGCAGTACTTC.

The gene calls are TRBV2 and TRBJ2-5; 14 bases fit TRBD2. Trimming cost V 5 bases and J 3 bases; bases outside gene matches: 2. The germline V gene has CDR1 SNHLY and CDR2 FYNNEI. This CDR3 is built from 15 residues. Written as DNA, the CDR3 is TGTGCCAGCAGTAAGGGACTAGCGGGGGAAGAGACCCAGTACTTC. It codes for CASSKGLAGEETQYF.

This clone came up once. CDR3 nucleotide sequence: TGTGCCAGCAGCTCTGAGGTGGCGAGTGAAAAACTGTTTTTT. It specifies CASSSEVASEKLFF. J is TRBJ1-4 and V is TRBV11-3; no reliable D call. Germline CDR1 reads SGHNT; CDR2 reads YENEEA. V was pared by 4 bases and J by 7 bases, with 13 bases between. CDR3 size: 14 residues. Full variable domain (remainder filled in from reference TRBV11-3 and TRBJ1-4): EAGVVQSPRYKIIEKKQPVAFWCNPISGHNTLYWYLQNLGQGPELLIRYENEEAVDDSQLPKDRFSAERLKGVDSTLKIQPAELGDSAVYLCASSSEVASEKLFFGSGTQLSVL.

Written as DNA, the CDR3 is TGTGCCAGCAGCCTCGGACCGTTCCTTGAGCGGGGTCCTTACAATGAGCAGTTCTTC. This codes for CASSLGPFLERGPYNEQFF. The V gene is TRBV5-4, the J gene TRBJ2-1, with 7 bases fitting TRBD2. Germline CDR1 is SGHNT and CDR2 is YYREEE (reference sequence). This CDR3 region has 19 residues. The J segment lost 4 bases and the V segment lost 4 bases, leaving 20 bases of the junction unmatched.

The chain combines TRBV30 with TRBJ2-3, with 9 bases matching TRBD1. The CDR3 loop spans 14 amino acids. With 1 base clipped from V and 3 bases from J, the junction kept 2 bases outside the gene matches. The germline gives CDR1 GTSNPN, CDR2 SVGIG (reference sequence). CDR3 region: CAWSDRGLTDTQYF. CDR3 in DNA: TGTGCCTGGAGTGACAGGGGGCTTACAGATACGCAGTATTTT.

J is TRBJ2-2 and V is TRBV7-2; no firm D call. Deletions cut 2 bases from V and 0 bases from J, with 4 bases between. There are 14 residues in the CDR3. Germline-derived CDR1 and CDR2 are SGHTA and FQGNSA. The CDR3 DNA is TGTGCCAGCAGCTTAACCACGAACACCGGGGAGCTGTTTTTT. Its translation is CASSLTTNTGELFF.

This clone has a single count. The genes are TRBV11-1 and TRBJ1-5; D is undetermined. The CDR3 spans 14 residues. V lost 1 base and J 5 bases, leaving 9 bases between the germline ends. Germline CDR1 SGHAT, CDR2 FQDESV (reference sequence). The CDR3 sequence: CASSLDAGYQPQHF. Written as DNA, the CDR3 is TGTGCCAGCAGCTTAGATGCTGGGTATCAGCCCCAGCATTTT.

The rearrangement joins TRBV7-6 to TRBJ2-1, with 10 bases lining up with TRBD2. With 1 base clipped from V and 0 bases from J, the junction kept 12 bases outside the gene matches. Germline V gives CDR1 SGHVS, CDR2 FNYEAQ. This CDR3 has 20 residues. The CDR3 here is CASSLGSGGAVGSSYNEQFF. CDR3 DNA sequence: TGTGCCAGCAGCTTAGGGAGCGGGGGGGCCGTCGGGAGCTCCTACAATGAGCAGTTCTTC.

The CDR3 loop is CASSFSPGSSYEQYF. CDR3 nucleotides: TGTGCCAGCAGTTTTTCCCCGGGCTCCTCCTACGAGCAGTACTTC. V and J are TRBV27 and TRBJ2-7; D ambiguous. Germline V gives CDR1 MNHEY, CDR2 SMNVEV (reference sequence). This CDR3 has 15 residues. V dropped 3 bases and J dropped 0 bases, with 12 bases sitting between them.

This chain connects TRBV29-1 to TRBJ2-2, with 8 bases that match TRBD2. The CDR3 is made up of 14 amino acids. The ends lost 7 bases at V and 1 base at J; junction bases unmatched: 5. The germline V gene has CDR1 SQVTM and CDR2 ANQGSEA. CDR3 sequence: CSGTSPQNTGELFF. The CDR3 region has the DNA TGCAGCGGGACTAGCCCACAGAACACCGGGGAGCTGTTTTTT.

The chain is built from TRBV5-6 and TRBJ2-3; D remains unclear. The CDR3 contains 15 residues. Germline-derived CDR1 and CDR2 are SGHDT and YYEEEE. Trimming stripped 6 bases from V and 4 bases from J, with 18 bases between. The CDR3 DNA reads TGTGCCAGCAACCCGTTACCCAACCCCGCAGATACGCAGTATTTT. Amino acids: CASNPLPNPADTQYF.

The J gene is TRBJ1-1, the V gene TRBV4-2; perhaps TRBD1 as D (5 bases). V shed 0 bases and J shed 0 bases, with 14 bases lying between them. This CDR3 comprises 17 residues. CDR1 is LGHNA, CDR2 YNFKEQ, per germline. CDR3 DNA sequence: TGTGCCAGCAGCCAAGAAGGTCGAGGGGTGATGAACACTGAAGCTTTCTTT. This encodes CASSQEGRGVMNTEAFF.

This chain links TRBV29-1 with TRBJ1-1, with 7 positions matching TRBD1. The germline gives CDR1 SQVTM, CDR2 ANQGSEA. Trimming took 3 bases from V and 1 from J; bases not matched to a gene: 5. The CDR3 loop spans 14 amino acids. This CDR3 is CSVDLQGTNTEAFF. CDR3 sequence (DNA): TGCAGCGTTGATCTACAGGGGACGAACACTGAAGCTTTCTTT.

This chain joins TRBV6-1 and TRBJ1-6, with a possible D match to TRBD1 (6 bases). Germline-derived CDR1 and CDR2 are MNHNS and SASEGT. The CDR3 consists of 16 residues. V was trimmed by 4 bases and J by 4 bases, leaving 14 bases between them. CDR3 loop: CASSAGPRGYNSPLHF. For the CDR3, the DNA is TGTGCCAGCAGTGCTGGACCGAGGGGGTATAATTCACCCCTCCACTTT.

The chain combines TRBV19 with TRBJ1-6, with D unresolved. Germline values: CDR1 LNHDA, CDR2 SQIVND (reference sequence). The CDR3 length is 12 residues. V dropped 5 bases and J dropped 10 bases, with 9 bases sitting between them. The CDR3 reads CASSEQESPLHF. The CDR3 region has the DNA TGTGCCAGTAGTGAACAAGAATCACCCCTCCACTTT.

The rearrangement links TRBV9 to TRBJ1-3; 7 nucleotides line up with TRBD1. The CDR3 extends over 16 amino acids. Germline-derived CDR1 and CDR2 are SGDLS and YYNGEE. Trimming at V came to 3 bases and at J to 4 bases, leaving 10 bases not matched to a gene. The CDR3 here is CASSAARQGFGNTIYF. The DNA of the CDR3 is TGTGCCAGCAGCGCTGCTCGACAGGGATTCGGAAACACCATATATTTT.

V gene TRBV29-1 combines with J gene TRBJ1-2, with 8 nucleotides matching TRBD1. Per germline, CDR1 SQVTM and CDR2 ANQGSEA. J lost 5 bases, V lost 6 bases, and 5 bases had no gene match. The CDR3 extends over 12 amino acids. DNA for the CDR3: TGCAGCGTCAGGGACAGGCAGTATGGCTACACCTTC. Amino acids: CSVRDRQYGYTF.